The 18 T cell receptor beta chains in this list originate from one sample, sequenced in a study of T cell responses to AZD1222 COVID-19 vaccine. Using immunoSEQ multiplex PCR, the repertoire was profiled, and TCRdb retains in-frame clones only, with some absent. The profile shows about 26,000 clones, 88% of them singletons. The sequences come from peripheral blood, collected 28 days after the second AZD1222 dose. The source of these receptors is an adult who received the AZD1222 COVID-19 vaccine.

The chain couples TRBV11-3 to TRBJ1-1; 7 positions match TRBD1. This CDR3 comprises 14 residues. CDR1 and CDR2 from the germline V gene are SGHNT and YENEEA. J lost 5 bases, V lost 2 bases, and 5 bases had no gene match. The CDR3 spells CASSLTGESTEAFF. In DNA form, the CDR3 reads TGTGCCAGCAGCTTAACAGGGGAGAGTACTGAAGCTTTCTTT.

The V gene is TRBV4-1, the J gene TRBJ2-1; 11 positions agree with TRBD2. Trimming at V came to 0 bases and at J to 4 bases, leaving 5 bases not matched to a gene. CDR1 is MGHRA, CDR2 YSYEKL, per germline. The CDR3 covers 17 residues. The CDR3 region is CASSQDTSGGLYNEQFF. The CDR3 region has the DNA TGCGCCAGCAGCCAAGACACTAGCGGGGGTCTATACAATGAGCAGTTCTTC.

CDR3 amino acids: CAGAWSWGEQYF. The CDR3 DNA reads TGTGCTGGGGCGTGGTCTTGGGGGGAGCAGTACTTC. The chain joins TRBV28 to TRBJ2-7; perhaps D is TRBD1 or TRBD2 (5 bases each). Looked up from germline, CDR1 is MDHEN and CDR2 is SYDVKM. This CDR3 comprises 12 residues.

V gene TRBV5-6 combines with J gene TRBJ1-6; 7 nucleotides align to TRBD1. CDR3 length: 13 residues. Germline V gene lookup returns CDR1 SGHDT and CDR2 YYEEEE. With V trimmed by 7 bases and J by 7 bases, 5 bases remained unmatched. The CDR3 DNA reads TGTGCCAGCCGCGGACAGGAAAATTCACCCCTCCACTTT. Translation: CASRGQENSPLHF.

The chain employs TRBV10-3 and TRBJ1-2; D unclear. The CDR3 extends over 15 amino acids. Trimming pared 3 bases from V and 3 bases from J, leaving 14 bases between. Germline lookup yields CDR1 ENHRY and CDR2 SYGVKD. The CDR3 sequence is CAISEGLGGHYGYTF. The CDR3 DNA sequence: TGTGCCATCAGTGAAGGACTCGGCGGTCACTATGGCTACACCTTC.

This clone was detected only a few times. Here the CDR3 reads CAISESNPGYEQYF. The CDR3 DNA reads as TGTGCCATCAGTGAGTCGAATCCTGGCTACGAGCAGTACTTC. This chain connects TRBV10-3 to TRBJ2-7; no definite D call. This CDR3 is built from 14 residues. Germline V gene sequence: CDR1 ENHRY, CDR2 SYGVKD. V was trimmed by 0 bases and J by 3 bases, leaving 9 bases between them.

The V gene is TRBV28, the J gene TRBJ1-3; TRBD1 agrees at 7 bases. CDR3 length: 15 amino acids. J lost 7 bases, V lost 5 bases, and 11 bases had no gene match. CDR1 is MDHEN, CDR2 SYDVKM, per germline. CDR3 in amino acids: CASSPPGGGGNTIYF. The CDR3, as DNA: TGTGCCAGCAGTCCCCCAGGGGGGGGCGGGAACACCATATATTTT. Using reference TRBV28 and TRBJ1-3 for the parts outside the CDR3, the full variable domain is DVKVTQSSRYLVKRTGEKVFLECVQDMDHENMFWYRQDPGLGLRLIYFSYDVKMKEKGDIPEGYSVSREKKERFSLILESASTNQTSMYLCASSPPGGGGNTIYFGEGSWLTVV.

The chain has TRBV12-2 and TRBJ1-2. TRBV12-2 counts as a pseudogene. CDR3 length: 13 residues. This chain's CDR3 is CAREGHYNYGYTF. In DNA, the CDR3 is TGTGCAAGGGAGGGACATTATAACTATGGCTACACCTTC.

The genes are TRBV4-1 and TRBJ2-3; 10 positions agree with TRBD2. Germline V gene data show CDR1 as MGHRA and CDR2 as YSYEKL. CDR3 size: 17 residues. V trimming: 3 bases; J trimming: 4 bases; junction bases outside the gene matches: 10. CDR3 nucleotide sequence: TGCGCCAGCAGCCAGAGTTCTAGCGGGAGTTATGCAGATACGCAGTATTTT. The encoded protein is CASSQSSSGSYADTQYF.

By sample fraction, this clone is medium-sized. The rearrangement joins TRBV7-9 to TRBJ1-2; D gene uncertain. CDR1 and CDR2 (germline): SEHNR, FQNEAQ (reference sequence). Deletions cut 5 bases from V and 6 bases from J, with 16 bases between. This CDR3 region has 14 residues. The CDR3 region is CASSLFAGTDGYTF. The CDR3 nucleotides are TGTGCCAGCAGCCTCTTTGCGGGCACCGATGGCTACACCTTC. Full variable domain (rest looked up from reference TRBV7-9 and TRBJ1-2): DTGVSQNPRHKITKRGQNVTFRCDPISEHNRLYWYRQTLGQGPEFLTYFQNEAQLEKSRLLSDRFSAERPKGSFSTLEIQRTEQGDSAMYLCASSLFAGTDGYTFGSGTRLTVV.

In this sample, this clone turned up once. The J gene is TRBJ1-6, the V gene TRBV5-1, with D perhaps matching TRBD1 (5 bases). V dropped 0 bases and J dropped 7 bases, with 8 bases sitting between them. This CDR3 has 14 residues. Germline V gene lookup returns CDR1 SGHRS and CDR2 YFSETQ. CDR3 amino acids: CASSLGQGNSPLHF. The DNA for the CDR3 is TGCGCCAGCAGCTTGGGGCAGGGAAATTCACCCCTCCACTTT.

V and J are TRBV7-9 and TRBJ2-3; maybe TRBD2 (6 bases). CDR1 is SEHNR, CDR2 FQNEAQ, per germline (reference sequence). V shed 6 bases and J shed 11 bases, with 15 bases lying between them. There are 12 residues in the CDR3. This chain's CDR3 is CASSGGVGEQYF. The CDR3 nucleotides read TGTGCCAGCAGTGGAGGGGTTGGCGAGCAGTATTTT. The variable domain in full, completed from reference TRBV7-9 and TRBJ2-3, reads DTGVSQNPRHKITKRGQNVTFRCDPISEHNRLYWYRQTLGQGPEFLTYFQNEAQLEKSRLLSDRFSAERPKGSFSTLEIQRTEQGDSAMYLCASSGGVGEQYFGPGTRLTVL.

This clone came up once. The CDR3 sequence: CASSIGAGGGEQYF. In DNA form, the CDR3 reads TGTGCCAGTAGTATCGGCGCGGGTGGGGGCGAGCAGTACTTC. This rearrangement joins TRBV19 to TRBJ2-7, with D perhaps given as TRBD1 or TRBD2 (5 bases each). The CDR3 consists of 14 residues. V gave up 3 bases and J gave up 6 bases, with 15 bases separating them. Germline CDR1 reads LNHDA; CDR2 reads SQIVND (reference sequence).

This chain uses TRBV2 with TRBJ2-7; 11 nucleotides match TRBD2. Germline trimming cut 4 bases from V and 6 bases from J; bases unmatched to any gene: 8. Germline V gene data show CDR1 as SNHLY and CDR2 as FYNNEI. This CDR3 is built from 15 residues. CDR3 loop: CASSGDSGGAGEQYF. CDR3 sequence (DNA): TGTGCCAGCAGTGGGGATAGCGGGGGGGCAGGCGAGCAGTACTTC.

This clone was seen a handful of times. In the same sample, other DNA sequences code for this CDR3. V usage is TRBV18 and J usage is TRBJ1-2; D is undetermined. Germline CDR1 and CDR2: KGHSH and LQKENI. There are 12 residues in the CDR3. The V gene lost 1 base and the J gene lost 6 bases, with 6 bases spanning the gap. The CDR3: CASSPRGDGYTF. As DNA, the CDR3 is TGTGCCAGCTCACCACGGGGAGATGGCTACACCTTC.

The DNA of the CDR3 is TGTGCCAGCAGCTTGGGCGGGGAGGTCTCCTACGAGCAGTACTTC. This translates into CASSLGGEVSYEQYF. The chain links TRBV7-9 to TRBJ2-7, with D perhaps matching TRBD2 (6 bases). Germline V CDR1 and CDR2: SEHNR, FQNEAQ (reference sequence). CDR3 length equals 15 residues. V lost 3 bases and J lost 0, with 12 bases in between.

DNA of the CDR3: TGTGCCAGCAGTGAAGCGCCGGCATGGTCCGAGCAGTACTTC. It yields the protein CASSEAPAWSEQYF. The V gene is TRBV2, the J gene TRBJ2-7, with D hard to call. In germline, CDR1 is SNHLY, CDR2 FYNNEI. The CDR3 spans 14 residues. V was trimmed by 0 bases and J by 6 bases, leaving 12 bases between them.

V usage is TRBV18 and J usage is TRBJ2-5, with no clear D. Germline V lookup: CDR1 KGHSH, CDR2 LQKENI. This CDR3 has 13 residues. Trimming removed 3 bases from V and 5 bases from J, with 10 bases in between. Written as DNA, the CDR3 is TGTGCCAGCTCACCCCCCAACGGCGAGACCCAGTACTTC. Protein: CASSPPNGETQYF.